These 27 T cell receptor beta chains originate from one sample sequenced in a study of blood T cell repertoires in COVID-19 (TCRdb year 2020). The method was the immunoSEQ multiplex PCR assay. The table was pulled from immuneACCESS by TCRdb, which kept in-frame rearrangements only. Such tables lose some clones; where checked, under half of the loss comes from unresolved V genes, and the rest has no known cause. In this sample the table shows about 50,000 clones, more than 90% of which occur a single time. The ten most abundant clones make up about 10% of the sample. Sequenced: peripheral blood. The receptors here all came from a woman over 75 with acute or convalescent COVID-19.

CDR3 amino acids: CASRSPGSGNTEAFF. In DNA, the CDR3 is TGTGCCAGCAGATCCCCCGGGAGCGGAAACACTGAAGCTTTCTTT. The V gene is TRBV2, the J gene TRBJ1-1; no clear D gene. Per the germline V gene, CDR1 is SNHLY and CDR2 is FYNNEI. CDR3 length equals 15 residues. V shed 6 bases and J shed 2 bases, with 16 bases lying between them.

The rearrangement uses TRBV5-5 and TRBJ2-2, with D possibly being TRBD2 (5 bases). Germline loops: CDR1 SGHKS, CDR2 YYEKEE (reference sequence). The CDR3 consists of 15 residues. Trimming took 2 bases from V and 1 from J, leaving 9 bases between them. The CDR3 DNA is TGTGCCAGCAGCTTCCAGCGGATGAACACCGGGGAGCTGTTTTTT. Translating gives CASSFQRMNTGELFF.

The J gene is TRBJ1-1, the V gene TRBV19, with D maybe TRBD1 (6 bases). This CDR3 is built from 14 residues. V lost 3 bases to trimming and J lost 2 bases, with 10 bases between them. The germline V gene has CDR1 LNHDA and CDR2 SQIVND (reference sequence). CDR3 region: CASSIGGANTEAFF. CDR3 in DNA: TGTGCCAGTAGTATCGGGGGGGCAAACACTGAAGCTTTCTTT.

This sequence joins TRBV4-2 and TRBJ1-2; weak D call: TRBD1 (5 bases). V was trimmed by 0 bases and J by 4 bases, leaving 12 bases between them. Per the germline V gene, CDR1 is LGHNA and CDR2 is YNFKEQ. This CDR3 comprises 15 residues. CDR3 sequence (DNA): TGTGCCAGCAGCCAAGAGTGGGAGGGGCCCTATGGCTACACCTTC. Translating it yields CASSQEWEGPYGYTF.

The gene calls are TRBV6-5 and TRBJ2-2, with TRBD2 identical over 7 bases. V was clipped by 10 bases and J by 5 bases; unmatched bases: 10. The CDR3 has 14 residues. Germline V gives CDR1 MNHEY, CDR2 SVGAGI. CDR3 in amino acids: CATQGTIRTGELFF. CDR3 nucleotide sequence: TGTGCCACCCAAGGGACTATCAGAACCGGGGAGCTGTTTTTT.

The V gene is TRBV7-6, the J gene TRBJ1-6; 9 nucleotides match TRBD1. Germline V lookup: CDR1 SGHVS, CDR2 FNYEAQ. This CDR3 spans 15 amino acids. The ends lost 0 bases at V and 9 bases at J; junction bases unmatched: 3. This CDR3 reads CASSLATGGISPLHF. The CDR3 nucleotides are TGTGCCAGCAGCTTAGCGACAGGGGGGATTTCACCCCTCCACTTT.

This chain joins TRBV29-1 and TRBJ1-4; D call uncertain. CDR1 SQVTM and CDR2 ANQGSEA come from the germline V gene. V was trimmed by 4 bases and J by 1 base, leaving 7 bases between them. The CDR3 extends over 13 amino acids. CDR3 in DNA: TGCAGCGTTGGAGGAAGAACTAATGAAAAACTGTTTTTT. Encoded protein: CSVGGRTNEKLFF.

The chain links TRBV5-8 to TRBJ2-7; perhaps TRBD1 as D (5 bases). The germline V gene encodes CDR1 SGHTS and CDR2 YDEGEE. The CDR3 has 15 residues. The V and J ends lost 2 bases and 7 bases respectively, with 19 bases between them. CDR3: CASSFFGQGSREQYF. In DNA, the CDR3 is TGTGCCAGCAGCTTCTTCGGGCAGGGATCGCGTGAGCAGTACTTC.

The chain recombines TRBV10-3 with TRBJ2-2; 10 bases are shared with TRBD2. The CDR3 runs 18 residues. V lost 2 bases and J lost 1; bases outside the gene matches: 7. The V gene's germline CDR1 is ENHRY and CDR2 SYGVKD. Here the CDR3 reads CAISESLAGVGNTGELFF. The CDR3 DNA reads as TGTGCCATCAGTGAGAGCCTAGCGGGAGTAGGGAACACCGGGGAGCTGTTTTTT.

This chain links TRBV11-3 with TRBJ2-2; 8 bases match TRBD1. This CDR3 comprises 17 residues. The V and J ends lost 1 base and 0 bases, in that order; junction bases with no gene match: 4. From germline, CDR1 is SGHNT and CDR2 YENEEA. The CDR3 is CASSLVWTGSNTGELFF. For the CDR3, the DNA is TGTGCCAGCAGCTTAGTTTGGACAGGGTCGAACACCGGGGAGCTGTTTTTT.

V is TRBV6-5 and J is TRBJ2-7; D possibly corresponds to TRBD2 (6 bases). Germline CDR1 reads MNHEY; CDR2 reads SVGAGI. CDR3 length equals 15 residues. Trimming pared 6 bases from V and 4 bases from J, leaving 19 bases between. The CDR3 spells CASRREPGASYEQYF. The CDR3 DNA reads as TGTGCCAGCAGACGGGAGCCGGGAGCATCGTACGAGCAGTACTTC.

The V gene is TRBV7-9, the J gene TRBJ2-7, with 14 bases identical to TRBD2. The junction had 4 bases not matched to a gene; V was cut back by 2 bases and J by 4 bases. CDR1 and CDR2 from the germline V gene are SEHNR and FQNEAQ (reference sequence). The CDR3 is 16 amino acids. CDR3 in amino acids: CASSLFGTSGSYEQYF. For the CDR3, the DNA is TGTGCCAGCAGCTTATTTGGGACTAGCGGGAGTTACGAGCAGTACTTC.

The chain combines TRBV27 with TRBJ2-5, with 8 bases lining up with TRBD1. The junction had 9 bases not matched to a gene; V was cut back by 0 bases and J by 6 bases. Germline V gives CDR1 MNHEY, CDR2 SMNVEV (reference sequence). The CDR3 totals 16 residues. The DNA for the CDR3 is TGTGCCAGCAGTTTATCGATGGACAGGGTGGGAAAGACCCAGTACTTC. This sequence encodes CASSLSMDRVGKTQYF.

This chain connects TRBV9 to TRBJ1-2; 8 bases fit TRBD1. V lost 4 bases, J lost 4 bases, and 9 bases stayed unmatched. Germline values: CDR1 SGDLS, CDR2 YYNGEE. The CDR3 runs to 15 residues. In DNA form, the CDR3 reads TGTGCCAGCAGCACCAGGCTCAGGGGGCCCTATGGCTACACCTTC. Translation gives CASSTRLRGPYGYTF.

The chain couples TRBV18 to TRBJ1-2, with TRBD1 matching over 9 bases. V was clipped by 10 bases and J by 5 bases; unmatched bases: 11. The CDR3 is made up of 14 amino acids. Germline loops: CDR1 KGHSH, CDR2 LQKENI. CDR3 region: CATSLDRGGYGYTF. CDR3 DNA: TGTGCCACCTCCCTGGACAGGGGAGGGTATGGCTACACCTTC.

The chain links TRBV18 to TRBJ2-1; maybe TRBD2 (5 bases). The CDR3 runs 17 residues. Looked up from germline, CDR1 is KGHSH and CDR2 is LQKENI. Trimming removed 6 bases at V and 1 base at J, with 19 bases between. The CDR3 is CASSPTRGSPSYNEQFF. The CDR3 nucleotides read TGTGCCAGCTCCCCAACCCGGGGATCCCCTTCCTACAATGAGCAGTTCTTC.

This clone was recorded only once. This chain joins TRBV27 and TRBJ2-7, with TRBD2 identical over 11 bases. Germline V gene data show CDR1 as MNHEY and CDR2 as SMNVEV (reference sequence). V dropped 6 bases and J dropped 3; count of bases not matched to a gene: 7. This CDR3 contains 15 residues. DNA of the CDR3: TGTGCCAGCAGCACAACTAGCGGGAGTTTCTACGAGCAGTACTTC. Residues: CASSTTSGSFYEQYF.

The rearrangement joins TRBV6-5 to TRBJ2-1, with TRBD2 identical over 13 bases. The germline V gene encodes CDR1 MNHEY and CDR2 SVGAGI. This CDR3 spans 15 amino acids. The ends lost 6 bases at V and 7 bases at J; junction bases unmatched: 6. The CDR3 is CASSLGLAGVNEQFF. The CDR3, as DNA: TGTGCCAGCAGCTTAGGACTAGCGGGAGTAAATGAGCAGTTCTTC.

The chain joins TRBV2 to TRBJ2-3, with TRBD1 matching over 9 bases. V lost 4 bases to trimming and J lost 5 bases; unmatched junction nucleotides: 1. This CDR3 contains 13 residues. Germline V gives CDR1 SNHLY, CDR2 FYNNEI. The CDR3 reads CASSGTGVDTQYF. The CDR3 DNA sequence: TGTGCCAGCAGTGGGACAGGGGTAGATACGCAGTATTTT.

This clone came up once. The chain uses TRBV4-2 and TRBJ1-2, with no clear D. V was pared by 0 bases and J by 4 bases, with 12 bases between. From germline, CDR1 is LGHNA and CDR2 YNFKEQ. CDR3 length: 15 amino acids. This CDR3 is CASSQDYPGGYGYTF. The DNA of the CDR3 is TGTGCCAGCAGCCAAGATTATCCGGGAGGCTATGGCTACACCTTC.

The CDR3 sequence: CSAFQQGARSTEAFF. The DNA of the CDR3 is TGCAGCGCCTTCCAACAGGGGGCAAGGAGCACTGAAGCTTTCTTT. The chain employs TRBV29-1 and TRBJ1-1; 9 nucleotides line up with TRBD1. The trim removed 7 bases at V and 4 bases at J, leaving 13 bases unmatched. The CDR3 has 15 residues. CDR1 SQVTM and CDR2 ANQGSEA come from the germline V gene.

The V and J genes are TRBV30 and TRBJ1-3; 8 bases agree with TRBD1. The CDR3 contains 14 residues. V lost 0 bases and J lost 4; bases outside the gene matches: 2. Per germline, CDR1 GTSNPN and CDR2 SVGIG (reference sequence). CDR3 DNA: TGTGCCTGGAGTGTGGACAGGGCCGGAAACACCATATATTTT. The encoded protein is CAWSVDRAGNTIYF.

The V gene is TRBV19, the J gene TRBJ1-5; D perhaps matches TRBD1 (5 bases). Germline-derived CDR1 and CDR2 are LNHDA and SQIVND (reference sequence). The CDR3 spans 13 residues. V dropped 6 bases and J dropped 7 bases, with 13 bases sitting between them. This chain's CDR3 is CASSGTGGQPQHF. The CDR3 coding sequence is TGTGCCAGTAGCGGGACCGGGGGGCAGCCCCAGCATTTT.

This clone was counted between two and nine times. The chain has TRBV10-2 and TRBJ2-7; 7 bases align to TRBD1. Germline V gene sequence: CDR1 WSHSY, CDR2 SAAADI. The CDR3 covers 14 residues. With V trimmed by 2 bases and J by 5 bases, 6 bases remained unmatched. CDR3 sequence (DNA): TGCGCCAGCAGTGAGCTCAGGGGGTTACACGAGCAGTACTTC. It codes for CASSELRGLHEQYF.

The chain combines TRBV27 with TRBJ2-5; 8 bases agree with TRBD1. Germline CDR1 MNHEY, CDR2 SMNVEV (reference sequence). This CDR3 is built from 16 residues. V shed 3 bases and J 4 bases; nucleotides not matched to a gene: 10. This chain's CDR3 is CASSFGQGKAVETQYF. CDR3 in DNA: TGTGCCAGCAGTTTCGGACAGGGCAAGGCGGTAGAGACCCAGTACTTC.

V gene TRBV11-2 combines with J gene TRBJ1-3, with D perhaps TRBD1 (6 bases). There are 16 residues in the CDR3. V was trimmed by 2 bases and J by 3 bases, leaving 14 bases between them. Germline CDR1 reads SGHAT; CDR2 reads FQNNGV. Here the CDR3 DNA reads TGTGCCAGCAGCTTACCCGGGACAATCTTTGGAAACACCATATATTTT. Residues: CASSLPGTIFGNTIYF.

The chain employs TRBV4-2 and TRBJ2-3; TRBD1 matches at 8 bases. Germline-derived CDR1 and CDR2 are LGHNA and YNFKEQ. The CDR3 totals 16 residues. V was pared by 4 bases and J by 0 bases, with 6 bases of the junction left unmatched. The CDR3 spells CASSLSGQASTDTQYF. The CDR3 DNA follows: TGTGCCAGCAGCCTGTCGGGACAGGCGAGCACAGATACGCAGTATTTT.